This TCR beta chain was obtained from a study of blood T cell repertoires in COVID-19. In this sample, this clone turned up a few times. Other DNA sequences in the same sample also yield this CDR3. Authors' processing steps: Estimated nucleated cell counts came from reference gene primer amplification. Using immunoSEQ multiplex PCR, the repertoire was profiled, and TCRdb retains in-frame clones only, with some absent. D and trimming come from the DNA, and the V and J calls and clone size come from that table. The sample includes 100,000 or so clones, about 83% of them seen just once. Sequenced: peripheral blood. The clonotype originates from a man between 35 and 55 years old with active or convalescent COVID-19.

The CDR3 here is CASSLLAGGQETQYF. CDR3 nucleotide sequence: TGTGCCAGCAGCTTACTAGCGGGGGGGCAAGAGACCCAGTACTTC. The chain recombines TRBV7-2 with TRBJ2-5; TRBD2 aligns across 12 bases. Looked up from germline, CDR1 is SGHTA and CDR2 is FQGNSA. The CDR3 is made up of 15 amino acids. The junction had 0 bases not matched to a gene; V was cut back by 2 bases and J by 2 bases.